This T cell receptor (beta chain) was profiled in a study of cytomegalovirus exposure and HLA in healthy donors. This PCR relied on a set of 60 Vbeta primers and 13 Jbeta primers. TCRdb's table, derived via immunoSEQ multiplex PCR, lists solely in-frame clones and lacks some. Among about 76,000 clones, about 70% were seen once, and the ten largest hold 9% to 13%. V lost 0 bases, J lost 2 bases, and 1 base stayed unmatched. CDR3 length equals 16 residues. Germline V gene sequence: CDR1 MNHEY, CDR2 SVGAGI. The sample comprised PBMCs. The clonotype originates from a male donor in good health and CMV-seropositive. The chain uses TRBV6-5 and TRBJ2-7, with 13 positions matching TRBD2. CDR3 protein: CASSYSGLAGAYEQYF. The CDR3 DNA is TGTGCCAGCAGTTACTCCGGACTAGCGGGGGCCTACGAGCAGTACTTC.